The 5 T cell receptor beta chains below come from one sample, sequenced in a study of blood T cell repertoires in COVID-19. Profiling relied on immunoSEQ multiplex PCR, and the TCRdb table lists in-frame clones only, not all of them. The sample lists 150,000 or so clones, approximately 87% seen once, with about 5.7% in the top ten. The sample taken for sequencing was peripheral blood. The source is a man older than 75 with acute or convalescent COVID-19.

V usage is TRBV7-3 and J usage is TRBJ2-3, with 7 bases identical to TRBD2. The CDR3 covers 15 residues. Per germline, CDR1 SGHTA and CDR2 FQGTGA. V dropped 1 base and J dropped 5; count of bases not matched to a gene: 6. The CDR3 coding sequence is TGTGCCAGCAGCTTAATGGCGGGAGTAGGAGATACGCAGTATTTT. Residues: CASSLMAGVGDTQYF.

The chain uses TRBV28 and TRBJ1-5; D ambiguous. This CDR3 has 12 amino acids. Germline values: CDR1 MDHEN, CDR2 SYDVKM. V shed 5 bases and J shed 6 bases, with 8 bases lying between them. This CDR3 reads CASSLLVQPQHF. As DNA, the CDR3 is TGTGCCAGCAGTCTCTTAGTTCAGCCCCAGCATTTT.

This clone was detected only once. This sample also contains other DNA sequences that code for the same CDR3. The V and J genes are TRBV19 and TRBJ1-5, with TRBD1 as a possible D gene (6 bases). V was pared by 8 bases and J by 5 bases, with 13 bases between. The germline V gene encodes CDR1 LNHDA and CDR2 SQIVND (reference sequence). The CDR3 is made up of 13 amino acids. CDR3 protein: CASRRTAHQPQHF. CDR3 coding DNA: TGTGCCAGTCGCAGGACAGCCCATCAGCCCCAGCATTTT.

The chain uses TRBV30 and TRBJ1-2; D remains unclear. Germline V gene sequence: CDR1 GTSNPN, CDR2 SVGIG (reference sequence). This CDR3 region has 12 residues. Trimming removed 1 base at V and 8 bases at J, with 11 bases between. DNA for the CDR3: TGTGCCTGGAGTGAGAGTGAGTCGGGCTACACCTTC. Amino acid sequence: CAWSESESGYTF.

The rearrangement joins TRBV28 to TRBJ2-7, with D tentatively TRBD2 (6 bases). CDR1 is MDHEN, CDR2 SYDVKM, per germline. The CDR3 has 15 amino acids. The V end lost 5 bases, the J end lost 1 base, and 15 bases lay between the germline ends. The CDR3 loop is CASSTGTPNSYEQYF. CDR3 coding DNA: TGTGCCAGCAGTACCGGGACTCCAAATTCCTACGAGCAGTACTTC. Full variable domain (remainder filled in from reference TRBV28 and TRBJ2-7): DVKVTQSSRYLVKRTGEKVFLECVQDMDHENMFWYRQDPGLGLRLIYFSYDVKMKEKGDIPEGYSVSREKKERFSLILESASTNQTSMYLCASSTGTPNSYEQYFGPGTRLTVT.